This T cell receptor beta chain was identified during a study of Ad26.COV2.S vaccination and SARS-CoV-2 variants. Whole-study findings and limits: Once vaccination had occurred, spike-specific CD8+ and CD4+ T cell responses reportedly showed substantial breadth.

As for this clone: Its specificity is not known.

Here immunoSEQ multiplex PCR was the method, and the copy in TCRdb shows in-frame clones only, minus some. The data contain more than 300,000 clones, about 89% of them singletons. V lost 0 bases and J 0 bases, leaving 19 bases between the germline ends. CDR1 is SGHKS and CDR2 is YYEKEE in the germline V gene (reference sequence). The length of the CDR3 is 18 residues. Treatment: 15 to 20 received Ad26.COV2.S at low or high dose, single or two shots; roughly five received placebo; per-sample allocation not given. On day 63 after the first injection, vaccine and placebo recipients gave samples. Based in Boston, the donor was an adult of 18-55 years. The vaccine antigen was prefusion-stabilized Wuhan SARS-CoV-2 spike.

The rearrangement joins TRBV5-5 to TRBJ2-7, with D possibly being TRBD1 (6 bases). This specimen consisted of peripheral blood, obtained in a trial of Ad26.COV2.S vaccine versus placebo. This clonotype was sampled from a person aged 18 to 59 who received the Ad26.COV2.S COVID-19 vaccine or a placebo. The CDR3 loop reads CASSLAGAFRVGSYEQYF. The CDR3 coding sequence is TGTGCCAGCAGCTTGGCAGGGGCATTTCGGGTGGGCTCCTACGAGCAGTACTTC.